This is a list of T cell receptor beta chains from one sample in a study of human T cells and chemical hapten exposure. TCRdb processed the RACE reads anew with MiXCR; each CDR3 protein has one entry. Among around 80,000 distinct CDR3 sequences listed, about 6.6% were seen once. The sample was whole blood, taken in connection with sensitization to the hapten diphenylcyclopropenone (DPC). These receptors came from a woman aged 25 to 39 with alopecia areata. Some clones in this sample may be carry-over from other donors' samples. Both conserved end residues are part of each CDR3. D genes are given only for firm matches. The size field is filled for only some rows; it gives once, few, many or a size class.

V gene: TRBV10-3; D gene: NA; clone size: NA; J gene: TRBJ1-1; CDR3 DNA: TGTGCCATCAGTGCAAAAGTACAGGTTGGGACTGAAGCTTTCTTT; CDR3 protein: CAISAKVQVGTEAFF
V gene: TRBV20-1; D gene: NA; clone size: NA; J gene: TRBJ1-1; CDR3 DNA: TGCAGTGCTAGGGTTGTCACTGAAGCTTTCTTT; CDR3 protein: CSARVVTEAFF
V gene: TRBV10-3; D gene: NA; clone size: few; J gene: TRBJ1-1; CDR3 DNA: TGTGCCATCAGCCGTAACGCTTGGGGCGACACTGAAGCTTTCTTT; CDR3 protein: CAISRNAWGDTEAFF
V gene: TRBV6-6; D gene: TRBD1; clone size: few; J gene: TRBJ2-5; CDR3 DNA: TGTGCCAGCAGAGGGGGACAGGCTACGGAGACCCAGTACTTC; CDR3 protein: CASRGGQATETQYF
V gene: TRBV7-7; D gene: NA; clone size: few; J gene: TRBJ2-3; CDR3 DNA: TGTGCCAGCAGCCCTAATCGACGGTCAGATACGCAGTATTTT; CDR3 protein: CASSPNRRSDTQYF
V gene: TRBV24-1; D gene: TRBD1; clone size: few; J gene: TRBJ1-3; CDR3 DNA: TGTGCCACCAGTGGACAGGGCCACTCTGGAAACACCATATATTTT; CDR3 protein: CATSGQGHSGNTIYF
V gene: TRBV29-1; D gene: TRBD1; clone size: few; J gene: TRBJ1-2; CDR3 DNA: TGCAGCGCCGGCCAGAGGACAGGCTATGGCTACACCTTC; CDR3 protein: CSAGQRTGYGYTF
V gene: TRBV20-1; D gene: TRBD2; clone size: many; J gene: TRBJ2-7; CDR3 DNA: TGCAGTGCAACTCCCGGGACTAAAGGCACCGAGCAGTACTTC; CDR3 protein: CSATPGTKGTEQYF
V gene: TRBV20-1; D gene: TRBD1; clone size: NA; J gene: TRBJ1-5; CDR3 DNA: TGCAGTGCTAGGACTATAGACAGGGACATGTATAGCAATCAGCCCCAGCATTTT; CDR3 protein: CSARTIDRDMYSNQPQHF
V gene: TRBV10-3; D gene: NA; clone size: many; J gene: TRBJ1-1; CDR3 DNA: TGTGCCACGAAGGGACCGCTCACTGAAGCTTTCTTT; CDR3 protein: CATKGPLTEAFF
V gene: TRBV13; D gene: TRBD1; clone size: few; J gene: TRBJ1-2; CDR3 DNA: TGTGCCAGCAGTTGGGCAGGGGGCGGCTACACCTTC; CDR3 protein: CASSWAGGGYTF
V gene: TRBV7-9; D gene: TRBD2; clone size: many; J gene: TRBJ2-5; CDR3 DNA: TGTGCCAGCAGCTTAACCCTAGCGGGGTTCCAAGAGACCCAGTACTTC; CDR3 protein: CASSLTLAGFQETQYF
V gene: TRBV18; D gene: TRBD2; clone size: many; J gene: TRBJ2-1; CDR3 DNA: TGTGCCAGCTCACCCATTACTAGCGGAAACAATGAGCAGTTCTTC; CDR3 protein: CASSPITSGNNEQFF
V gene: TRBV5-4; D gene: TRBD1; clone size: few; J gene: TRBJ2-1; CDR3 DNA: TGTGCCAGCCAATCCAGCGACAGGGGGCCCTACAATGAGCAGTTCTTC; CDR3 protein: CASQSSDRGPYNEQFF
V gene: TRBV12-3/TRBV12-4; D gene: TRBD1; clone size: NA; J gene: TRBJ1-4; CDR3 DNA: TGTGCCAGCAGTCCCTTGGACAGGGTGGAAAAACTGTTTTTT; CDR3 protein: CASSPLDRVEKLFF
V gene: TRBV29-1; D gene: TRBD2; clone size: many; J gene: TRBJ2-4; CDR3 DNA: TGCAGTTCCCGAAACGGGGGGAGGGACATTCAGTACTTC; CDR3 protein: CSSRNGGRDIQYF
V gene: TRBV20-1; D gene: NA; clone size: many; J gene: TRBJ1-2; CDR3 DNA: TGCAGTGCTAGATCCCCGGACACTCACTATGGCTACACCTTC; CDR3 protein: CSARSPDTHYGYTF
V gene: TRBV5-4; D gene: NA; clone size: few; J gene: TRBJ2-1; CDR3 DNA: TGTGCCAGCAGCTCAGGGGCCCCCACCGCCTACAATGAGCAGTTCTTC; CDR3 protein: CASSSGAPTAYNEQFF
V gene: TRBV7-9; D gene: NA; clone size: few; J gene: TRBJ1-2; CDR3 DNA: TGTGCCAGCAGCTTAAGCCAGTACTATGGCTACACCTTC; CDR3 protein: CASSLSQYYGYTF
V gene: TRBV5-1; D gene: NA; clone size: few; J gene: TRBJ1-2; CDR3 DNA: TGCGCCAGCAGCCTTAACACAGGGACCTTCTACACCTTC; CDR3 protein: CASSLNTGTFYTF
V gene: TRBV29-1; D gene: TRBD1; clone size: many; J gene: TRBJ2-4; CDR3 DNA: TGCAGCGTTGAAGATCGTGGACAGGGGATATACATTCAGTACTTC; CDR3 protein: CSVEDRGQGIYIQYF
V gene: TRBV7-9; D gene: NA; clone size: many; J gene: TRBJ1-1; CDR3 DNA: TGTGCCAGCAGCTTAGGGGATGCCACTGAAGCTTTCTTT; CDR3 protein: CASSLGDATEAFF
V gene: TRBV6-2/TRBV6-3; D gene: TRBD1; clone size: many; J gene: TRBJ1-2; CDR3 DNA: TGTGCCAGCAGGGTAACAGGGGCTCTTGGCTACACCTTC; CDR3 protein: CASRVTGALGYTF
V gene: TRBV12-3/TRBV12-4; D gene: TRBD2; clone size: NA; J gene: TRBJ2-2; CDR3 DNA: TGTGCCAGCAGTTTCGCCTCGCGGGGGGGCCTCAGCTTAGACAAGAACACCGGGGAGCTGTTTTTT; CDR3 protein: CASSFASRGGLSLDKNTGELFF
V gene: TRBV6-2/TRBV6-3; D gene: NA; clone size: few; J gene: TRBJ2-6; CDR3 DNA: TGTGCCAGCAGTTACGGAGGGGCTGGGGCCAACGTCCTGACTTTC; CDR3 protein: CASSYGGAGANVLTF